Following are 13 T cell receptor beta chains from one sample sequenced in a study of metastatic and nonmetastatic thyroid tumors. MiXCR re-clonotyped the PCR reads for TCRdb. The data hold roughly 20,000 clones, with roughly 22% observed a single time. Patients were all untreated before their thyroid surgery. The sequenced sample consisted of tumor tissue. Every receptor here comes from a male donor with papillary thyroid cancer or a benign thyroid nodule (not recorded which). Some clones in this sample may be carry-over from other donors' samples.

With respect to this clone: One end of the junction is discordant with germline, which a read error may explain. The genes are TRBV2 and TRBJ1-2, with D uncertain. Germline V gene lookup returns CDR1 SNHLY and CDR2 FYNNEI. CDR3 length: 15 amino acids. The CDR3 here is CASSIGPAAFYGYSF. The CDR3 DNA sequence: TGTGCCAGCAGTATTGGACCCGCCGCGTTCTATGGCTACTCCTTC.

The sample holds many counts of this clone. The chain has TRBV19 and TRBJ2-7, with TRBD1 as a possible D gene (5 bases). The CDR3 extends over 13 amino acids. The V gene lost 3 bases and the J gene lost 7 bases, with 13 bases spanning the gap. Germline CDR1 LNHDA, CDR2 SQIVND (reference sequence). The CDR3 region has the DNA TGTGCCAGTAGTATTAATCCAGGGCTAGAGCAGTACTTC. This codes for CASSINPGLEQYF.

This clone was picked up many times. The chain links TRBV20-1 to TRBJ2-7; TRBD1 aligns across 7 bases. The CDR3 spans 15 residues. The V gene's germline CDR1 is DFQATT and CDR2 SNEGSKA (reference sequence). With V trimmed by 3 bases and J by 2 bases, 10 bases remained unmatched. Here the CDR3 reads CSASQWQGVTYEQYF. CDR3 bases: TGCAGTGCTAGCCAATGGCAGGGGGTTACCTACGAGCAGTACTTC.

This clone was observed many times. The rearrangement joins TRBV29-1 to TRBJ2-3; unclear D gene. V was clipped by 4 bases and J by 4 bases, with 3 bases between them. There are 10 residues in the CDR3. Per germline, CDR1 SQVTM and CDR2 ANQGSEA. CDR3 DNA sequence: TGCAGCGTTGGGGCAGATACGCAGTATTTT. The encoded protein is CSVGADTQYF.

This clone was seen repeatedly, ten times or more. The chain's CDR3 is CASSLDTNYGYTF. Here the CDR3 DNA reads TGTGCCAGCAGCTTAGACACGAACTATGGCTACACCTTC. The chain joins TRBV7-9 to TRBJ1-2; D unclear. From germline, CDR1 is SEHNR and CDR2 FQNEAQ (reference sequence). This CDR3 region has 13 residues. V was trimmed by 1 base and J by 2 bases, leaving 5 bases between them.

The chain carries TRBV5-1 and TRBJ2-3, with D maybe TRBD1 (6 bases). Trimming left V 0 bases short and J 1 base short, with 9 bases between. CDR3 length equals 15 residues. Per the germline V gene, CDR1 is SGHRS and CDR2 is YFSETQ. CDR3 amino acids: CASSLVSGGTDTQYF. The CDR3 DNA follows: TGCGCCAGCAGCTTGGTTTCAGGGGGCACAGATACGCAGTATTTT.

On this clone: The CDR3 does not end in the conserved phenylalanine or tryptophan, so this is likely a read error. V gene TRBV9 combines with J gene TRBJ2-3, with 8 bases identical to TRBD2. The CDR3 is 15 residues long. Trimming at V came to 4 bases and at J to 7 bases, leaving 11 bases not matched to a gene. Per the germline V gene, CDR1 is SGDLS and CDR2 is YYNGEE. The DNA of the CDR3 is TGTGCCAGCAGCTTAGGACTAGCTGGAGCTTATACGCAGTATTTG. It specifies CASSLGLAGAYTQYL.

This clone has a handful of counts. The chain recombines TRBV6-2 or TRBV6-3 with TRBJ2-5, with 11 bases aligning to TRBD2. The ends lost 5 bases at V and 5 bases at J; junction bases unmatched: 1. CDR1 and CDR2 from the germline V gene are MNHEY and SVGEGT. The CDR3 runs to 13 residues. CDR3 in amino acids: CASSTSGSETQYF. As DNA, the CDR3 is TGTGCCAGCAGTACTAGCGGGAGTGAGACCCAGTACTTC.

This clone was picked up many times. V usage is TRBV10-3 and J usage is TRBJ1-1; D not resolved. The CDR3 runs to 14 residues. V was pared by 6 bases and J by 4 bases, with 15 bases between. Per germline, CDR1 ENHRY and CDR2 SYGVKD. The CDR3 reads CAIRRTERSTEAFF. CDR3 sequence (DNA): TGTGCCATCAGGAGGACCGAGAGAAGCACTGAAGCTTTCTTT.

This clone was counted between two and nine times. This rearrangement joins TRBV2 to TRBJ2-2; 8 bases are shared with TRBD1. V dropped 8 bases and J dropped 5; count of bases not matched to a gene: 10. Germline V gene sequence: CDR1 SNHLY, CDR2 FYNNEI. The CDR3 spans 15 residues. The DNA of the CDR3 is TGTGCCAGCTTATCTCTGACAGGGGTGACCGGGGAGCTGTTTTTT. This translates into CASLSLTGVTGELFF.

The chain combines TRBV5-1 with TRBJ1-1; no firm D call. The CDR3 totals 16 residues. Germline assignment: CDR1 SGHRS and CDR2 YFSETQ. The V end was cut by 3 bases, the J end by 1 base, with 16 bases between. The CDR3 loop is CASSYQGPAQNTEAFF. The CDR3 DNA reads TGCGCCAGCAGCTATCAAGGTCCGGCCCAGAACACTGAAGCTTTCTTT.

This clone appeared many times. The chain is built from TRBV6-5 and TRBJ1-2, with 8 bases fitting TRBD1. The CDR3 sequence is 16 residues long. In germline, CDR1 is MNHEY, CDR2 SVGAGI. With V trimmed by 0 bases and J by 8 bases, 11 bases remained unmatched. This chain's CDR3 is CASSYSSGRGHWGYTF. CDR3 nucleotide sequence: TGTGCCAGCAGTTACTCCTCTGGCAGGGGGCATTGGGGCTACACCTTC.

This clone has just a few counts. This chain joins TRBV6-1 and TRBJ2-7; 8 bases map to TRBD2. CDR1 and CDR2 (germline): MNHNS, SASEGT. The ends lost 6 bases at V and 1 base at J; junction bases unmatched: 8. The CDR3 covers 15 residues. Here the CDR3 DNA reads TGTGCCAGCAGCCCCCTAGCGGGTGGGTCCTACGAGCAGTACTTC. Protein: CASSPLAGGSYEQYF.